These 32 T cell receptor beta chains were all obtained from the same sample, sequenced in a study of OX40 agonist ivuxolimab in advanced cancers. Using immunoSEQ multiplex PCR, the repertoire was profiled, and TCRdb retains in-frame clones only, with some absent. The sample records more than 65,000 clones, 84% being singletons. The specimen comprised CD4+ or CD8+ T cells sorted from blood, sampled in a trial of the OX40 agonist ivuxolimab. All receptors derive from an adult with an advanced solid tumor such as melanoma, head and neck, liver or kidney cancer.

This clone was seen only once. The chain combines TRBV27 with TRBJ2-2; D is unresolved. Trimming left V 5 bases short and J 2 bases short, with 9 bases between. This CDR3 has 14 residues. Germline-derived CDR1 and CDR2 are MNHEY and SMNVEV (reference sequence). CDR3 protein: CASSPLTNTGELFF. The CDR3 DNA follows: TGTGCCAGCAGTCCACTTACAAACACCGGGGAGCTGTTTTTT.

The chain joins TRBV19 to TRBJ2-7, with 9 bases that match TRBD1. The J segment lost 3 bases and the V segment lost 4 bases, leaving 4 bases of the junction unmatched. Germline assignment: CDR1 LNHDA and CDR2 SQIVND (reference sequence). This CDR3 contains 14 residues. CDR3 amino acids: CASSTRDRVYEQYF. DNA of the CDR3: TGTGCCAGTAGTACTCGGGACAGGGTCTACGAGCAGTACTTC.

The chain has TRBV7-6 and TRBJ2-1; D is undetermined. Looked up from germline, CDR1 is SGHVS and CDR2 is FNYEAQ. The V gene lost 1 base and the J gene lost 4 bases, with 5 bases spanning the gap. The length of the CDR3 is 13 residues. For the CDR3, the DNA is TGTGCCAGCAGCTTAGACCAATACAATGAGCAGTTCTTC. This translates into CASSLDQYNEQFF.

The CDR3 region is CASSSHYEQYF. CDR3 DNA: TGTGCCAGCAGCTCTCACTACGAGCAGTACTTC. The chain recombines TRBV28 with TRBJ2-7; D unresolved. In germline, CDR1 is MDHEN, CDR2 SYDVKM. CDR3 size: 11 residues. Trimming cost V 6 bases and J 3 bases, with 6 bases left between them.

The gene calls are TRBV7-2 and TRBJ2-1; 7 nucleotides line up with TRBD2. The germline V gene encodes CDR1 SGHTA and CDR2 FQGNSA. The CDR3 consists of 13 residues. J gave up 6 bases and V 5 bases, and 4 bases lay outside the gene matches. The CDR3, as DNA: TGTGCCAGCAGCATCGCTAGCGGCAATGAGCAGTTCTTC. This codes for CASSIASGNEQFF. The whole variable domain, remainder taken from reference TRBV7-2 and TRBJ2-1, is GAGVSQSPSNKVTEKGKDVELRCDPISGHTALYWYRQSLGQGLEFLIYFQGNSAPDKSGLPSDRFSAERTGGSVSTLTIQRTQQEDSAVYLCASSIASGNEQFFGPGTRLTVL.

The chain couples TRBV29-1 to TRBJ2-5; TRBD1 matches 8 bases. This CDR3 is built from 13 residues. The V segment lost 8 bases and the J segment 5 bases; nucleotides outside the gene matches: 10. Germline-derived CDR1 and CDR2 are SQVTM and ANQGSEA. The DNA of the CDR3 is TGCAGCACAGGGGGGACGGGCCAGGAGACCCAGTACTTC. It yields the protein CSTGGTGQETQYF.

The rearrangement uses TRBV4-1 and TRBJ1-2; D is uncertain. This CDR3 is built from 14 residues. The V gene lost 8 bases and the J gene lost 5 bases, with 18 bases spanning the gap. Germline lookup yields CDR1 MGHRA and CDR2 YSYEKL. The DNA for the CDR3 is TGCGCCAGCCGCGCTTTAGATTCATTATATGGCTACACCTTC. Its translation: CASRALDSLYGYTF.

This sequence joins TRBV9 and TRBJ2-3, with D possibly matching TRBD1 (7 bases). V was shortened by 0 bases and J by 1 base, with 21 bases between the two germline ends. The CDR3 length is 19 residues. CDR1 is SGDLS, CDR2 YYNGEE, per germline. CDR3 sequence: CASSVGRGRGDTGTDTQYF. CDR3 DNA: TGTGCCAGCAGCGTAGGAAGGGGCAGGGGGGACACGGGCACAGATACGCAGTATTTT.

Here the CDR3 DNA reads TGTGCCAGCAGCTATGCAGGGGGCAATCAGCCCCAGCATTTT. Its protein is CASSYAGGNQPQHF. This sequence joins TRBV5-6 and TRBJ1-5; D might be TRBD1 (6 bases). Germline V gives CDR1 SGHDT, CDR2 YYEEEE. Deletions cut 3 bases from V and 2 bases from J, with 9 bases between. The CDR3 has 14 residues.

The J gene is TRBJ1-5, the V gene TRBV28; D gene ambiguous. Germline CDR1 MDHEN, CDR2 SYDVKM. There are 12 residues in the CDR3. Trimming removed 5 bases from V and 4 bases from J, with 6 bases in between. The CDR3 sequence is CASSPLNQPQHF. The CDR3 DNA follows: TGTGCCAGCAGTCCTTTGAATCAGCCCCAGCATTTT.

This sequence joins TRBV15 and TRBJ1-1; no firm D call. The CDR3 consists of 14 residues. V gave up 7 bases and J gave up 1 base, with 13 bases separating them. The V gene's germline CDR1 is LNHNV and CDR2 YYDKDF (reference sequence). CDR3: CATTPQRSNTEAFF. As DNA, the CDR3 is TGTGCCACCACCCCACAGAGATCGAACACTGAAGCTTTCTTT.

The V call is TRBV5-6, the J call TRBJ1-4, with TRBD1 as a possible D gene (6 bases). The CDR3 totals 15 residues. V lost 1 base and J 3 bases, leaving 10 bases between the germline ends. Germline CDR1 is SGHDT and CDR2 is YYEEEE. CDR3 sequence (DNA): TGTGCCAGCAGCTTGACAGGGCGGGCTAATGAAAAACTGTTTTTT. Protein sequence: CASSLTGRANEKLFF.

The rearrangement links TRBV7-8 to TRBJ2-7; TRBD1 matches at 9 bases. The V gene's germline CDR1 is SGHVS and CDR2 FQNEAQ. V was clipped by 0 bases and J by 2 bases; unmatched bases: 11. The CDR3 consists of 18 residues. CDR3 nucleotide sequence: TGTGCCAGCAGCTTAGCTACAGGGGGCAGGCGTGCTACCTACGAGCAGTACTTC. It encodes CASSLATGGRRATYEQYF.

The chain couples TRBV5-1 to TRBJ2-1, with 7 bases identical to TRBD2. V lost 3 bases and J lost 6; bases outside the gene matches: 6. The CDR3 sequence is 14 residues long. Germline assignment: CDR1 SGHRS and CDR2 YFSETQ. CDR3 nucleotide sequence: TGCGCCAGCAGCTGGGGGGGACGGATCAATGAGCAGTTCTTC. It is translated as CASSWGGRINEQFF.

The chain recombines TRBV7-2 with TRBJ2-2, with D possibly matching TRBD2 (5 bases). CDR3 length: 17 residues. V was cut by 5 bases and J by 7 bases, with 23 bases left in between. Germline values: CDR1 SGHTA, CDR2 FQGNSA. DNA for the CDR3: TGTGCCAGCAGCCCCCCGGGAAGCTTCTGGCTGGTCGGGGAGCTGTTTTTT. This translates into CASSPPGSFWLVGELFF.

The rearrangement joins TRBV7-9 to TRBJ2-1; 9 nucleotides line up with TRBD2. CDR3 length: 17 amino acids. The ends lost 1 base at V and 1 base at J; junction bases unmatched: 5. Germline V CDR1 and CDR2: SEHNR, FQNEAQ (reference sequence). CDR3 amino acids: CASSLEVSGRSYNEQFF. CDR3 DNA sequence: TGTGCCAGCAGCTTAGAAGTTAGCGGGAGATCCTACAATGAGCAGTTCTTC. Full variable domain (remainder filled in from reference TRBV7-9 and TRBJ2-1): DTGVSQNPRHKITKRGQNVTFRCDPISEHNRLYWYRQTLGQGPEFLTYFQNEAQLEKSRLLSDRFSAERPKGSFSTLEIQRTEQGDSAMYLCASSLEVSGRSYNEQFFGPGTRLTVL.

The CDR3 DNA is TGCGCCAGCAGCCAAGGAGGGTCCTACGAGCAGTACTTC. Its protein product is CASSQGGSYEQYF. The chain combines TRBV4-3 with TRBJ2-7; possibly TRBD2 for D (5 bases). Germline V gene lookup returns CDR1 LGHNA and CDR2 YSLEER. Trimming took 1 base from V and 1 from J, leaving 5 bases between them. This CDR3 is built from 13 residues.

The chain links TRBV5-1 to TRBJ2-3; 10 bases map to TRBD2. Per the germline V gene, CDR1 is SGHRS and CDR2 is YFSETQ. Trimming took 0 bases from V and 3 from J; bases not matched to a gene: 13. The CDR3 is made up of 19 amino acids. The CDR3 DNA follows: TGCGCCAGCAGCTTGGGATGGGGATCTAGCGGGAGTGCGACAGATACGCAGTATTTT. Its translation: CASSLGWGSSGSATDTQYF.

This clone was counted a few times. CDR3 in amino acids: CASSFNGERGTEAFF. CDR3 bases: TGCGCCAGCAGCTTTAACGGGGAGCGGGGCACTGAAGCTTTCTTT. The chain joins TRBV5-1 to TRBJ1-1, with D unclear. V was pared by 2 bases and J by 4 bases, with 15 bases between. The germline CDR1 and CDR2 sequences are SGHRS and YFSETQ. The CDR3 runs 15 residues.

This chain joins TRBV5-1 and TRBJ1-6; D possibly corresponds to TRBD1 (5 bases). The CDR3 loop spans 15 amino acids. Trimming removed 0 bases at V and 7 bases at J, with 11 bases between. The germline V gene has CDR1 SGHRS and CDR2 YFSETQ. In nucleotides, the CDR3 is TGCGCCAGCAGCTTGGCCCCGGGGGAAAATTCACCCCTCCACTTT. Protein product: CASSLAPGENSPLHF.

The V and J genes are TRBV29-1 and TRBJ2-3; D possibly matches TRBD1 or TRBD2 (6 bases each). Germline-derived CDR1 and CDR2 are SQVTM and ANQGSEA. This CDR3 contains 14 residues. V lost 8 bases, J lost 2 bases, and 17 bases lay in between. The CDR3 sequence: CSLRRGGFTDTQYF. As DNA, the CDR3 is TGCAGCTTAAGAAGAGGGGGGTTCACAGATACGCAGTATTTT.

This clone was seen only a few times. This sequence joins TRBV5-6 and TRBJ1-2, with D uncertain. The CDR3 is 13 amino acids. From germline, CDR1 is SGHDT and CDR2 YYEEEE. V dropped 3 bases and J dropped 8 bases, with 14 bases sitting between them. The CDR3 DNA reads as TGTGCCAGCAGCTACGATACAGAGCTAGGCTACACCTTC. This translates into CASSYDTELGYTF.

The chain uses TRBV5-1 and TRBJ1-2, with 8 bases that match TRBD1. CDR1 and CDR2 (germline): SGHRS, YFSETQ. V was pared by 4 bases and J by 3 bases, with 5 bases of the junction left unmatched. This CDR3 region has 14 residues. The DNA of the CDR3 is TGCGCCAGCAGCAGAGGGACAGGAGACTATGGCTACACCTTC. This codes for CASSRGTGDYGYTF.

The rearrangement joins TRBV11-3 to TRBJ2-2, with 7 bases lining up with TRBD1. Germline V gene data show CDR1 as SGHNT and CDR2 as YENEEA. This CDR3 has 15 amino acids. V shed 5 bases and J 7 bases; nucleotides not matched to a gene: 10. The CDR3 loop reads CASSPVRGQGGELFF. In DNA, the CDR3 is TGTGCCAGCAGCCCAGTAAGGGGGCAGGGCGGGGAGCTGTTTTTT.

The count of this clone is one. This chain connects TRBV29-1 to TRBJ1-4; 7 bases are shared with TRBD1. Unmatched junction bases numbered 6, after V lost 6 bases and J lost 2 bases. CDR1 and CDR2 from the germline V gene are SQVTM and ANQGSEA. The CDR3 contains 14 residues. The CDR3 DNA reads as TGCAGCGTCGGTGGGACAGCCACTAATGAAAAACTGTTTTTT. Translating gives CSVGGTATNEKLFF.

This clone appeared once. The gene calls are TRBV12-5 and TRBJ2-2, with D perhaps being TRBD1 or TRBD2 (5 bases each). Trimming left V 4 bases short and J 4 bases short, with 13 bases between. The CDR3 length is 15 residues. Germline loops: CDR1 LGHNT, CDR2 FRNRAP. The CDR3 protein is CASGSSIGGTGELFF. The DNA for the CDR3 is TGTGCTAGTGGTTCCTCAATTGGGGGCACCGGGGAGCTGTTTTTT. Drawing the rest from reference TRBV12-5 and TRBJ2-2, the complete variable domain is DARVTQTPRHKVTEMGQEVTMRCQPILGHNTVFWYRQTMMQGLELLAYFRNRAPLDDSGMPKDRFSAEMPDATLATLKIQPSEPRDSAVYFCASGSSIGGTGELFFGEGSRLTVL.

The rearrangement links TRBV7-2 to TRBJ2-5; D is possibly TRBD2 (7 bases). The CDR3 spans 15 residues. V lost 1 base to trimming and J lost 1 base, with 10 bases between them. Germline V gene sequence: CDR1 SGHTA, CDR2 FQGNSA. CDR3 amino acids: CASSLVRGAQETQYF. As DNA, the CDR3 is TGTGCCAGCAGCTTAGTTCGGGGGGCCCAAGAGACCCAGTACTTC.

The CDR3 protein is CASSIDADWETQYF. The CDR3 coding sequence is TGTGCCAGTAGTATTGACGCCGATTGGGAGACCCAGTACTTC. The rearrangement uses TRBV19 and TRBJ2-5; no clear D. Germline values: CDR1 LNHDA, CDR2 SQIVND (reference sequence). The CDR3 sequence is 14 residues long. V was pared by 3 bases and J by 5 bases, with 13 bases between.

The J gene is TRBJ2-2, the V gene TRBV5-1, with D maybe TRBD1 (6 bases). V dropped 7 bases and J dropped 0 bases, with 7 bases sitting between them. CDR1 is SGHRS and CDR2 is YFSETQ in the germline V gene. The CDR3 contains 13 residues. DNA for the CDR3: TGCGCCAGCGGACAGCCGAACACCGGGGAGCTGTTTTTT. Its protein is CASGQPNTGELFF.

This clone has just one count. The CDR3 spells CASSIGTDEQYF. In nucleotides, the CDR3 is TGTGCCAGCAGTATCGGGACCGACGAGCAGTACTTC. The V and J genes are TRBV25-1 and TRBJ2-7; D may be TRBD1 or TRBD2 (5 bases each). V was pared by 5 bases and J by 5 bases, with 10 bases between. The CDR3 is 12 residues long. Germline assignment: CDR1 MGHDK and CDR2 SYGVNS.

The chain employs TRBV5-6 and TRBJ1-5; D unresolved. Germline assignment: CDR1 SGHDT and CDR2 YYEEEE. The CDR3 has 16 amino acids. V was trimmed by 0 bases and J by 1 base, leaving 11 bases between them. CDR3 in DNA: TGTGCCAGCAGCTTGGCCAACTGGGGAAGCAATCAGCCCCAGCATTTT. Translated, it gives CASSLANWGSNQPQHF.

The V gene is TRBV14, the J gene TRBJ1-1; D unclear. CDR1 SGHDN and CDR2 FVKESK come from the germline V gene. V was shortened by 0 bases and J by 10 bases, with 12 bases between the two germline ends. This CDR3 region has 13 residues. CDR3 DNA: TGTGCCAGCAGCCAAGACGTATCGACTCGAGCTTTCTTT. It translates to CASSQDVSTRAFF.